This T cell receptor beta chain was observed in a study of Ad26.COV2.S vaccination and SARS-CoV-2 variants. Notes on the study in general: Substantial post-vaccination breadth of spike-specific CD8+ and CD4+ T cell responses was reported. Breadth measured for non-spike TCRs was similar across vaccine and placebo recipients. Vaccinated individuals (as opposed to placebo recipients) had higher spike-specific TCR breadth.

CDR1 is SGDLS, CDR2 YYNGEE, per germline. The CDR3 runs to 15 residues. Deletions cut 4 bases from V and 3 bases from J, with 14 bases between. The data were produced by immunoSEQ multiplex PCR, yet TCRdb's version contains in-frame clones alone and is incomplete. The sample gives some 290,000 clones, 85% of which show up once; 2% to 2.5% is in the top ten. Treatment of the sample: 19 received Ad26.COV2.S at low or high dose, single or two shots; about 5 received placebo; per-sample allocation not given. Sample collection was performed on day 63 after the first vaccine or placebo injection. A Boston adult aged 18-55 years was the donor. Comments on this clone: What it recognizes is unknown.

The chain uses TRBV9 and TRBJ1-5, with D tentatively TRBD1 (5 bases). This receptor was obtained from a person between 18 and 65 years old who received the Ad26.COV2.S COVID-19 vaccine or a placebo. This specimen was peripheral blood, taken in a trial of Ad26.COV2.S vaccine versus placebo. For the CDR3, the DNA is TGTGCCAGCAGCACCCCACTAGGGGTCAATCAGCCCCAGCATTTT. Protein: CASSTPLGVNQPQHF.